The clone carrying this T cell receptor beta chain occurred many times. The antigen remains undetermined. The data belong to a study of post-analysis software for immune sequencing data. Study summary: Relapsing-remitting, secondary progressive and progressive-relapsing forms made up the multiple sclerosis disease courses. Study conclusions and caveats: F measure clustering grouped samples strongly by preparation batch. Among a few TRBV segments more frequent in patients than controls were TRBV5-6, TRBV5-1 and TRBV20-1. Normalized Chao1 diversity in multiple sclerosis patients fell significantly below that of controls.

cDNA libraries for TCR beta contained unique molecular identifiers. The T cell input of about 0.9 to 11 million gave roughly 0.5 million cDNA molecules. TCRdb processed the PCR reads anew with MiXCR; each CDR3 protein has one entry. The repertoire holds about 380,000 distinct CDR3 sequences, with around 37% as singletons. The V and J ends lost 0 bases and 8 bases respectively, with 22 bases between them. The CDR3 length is 17 residues. In germline, CDR1 is MNHEY, CDR2 SVGAGI. The sequenced sample was blood. This TCR derives from a girl between 5 and 17 years old with multiple sclerosis. The rearrangement links TRBV6-5 to TRBJ1-2; TRBD1 is a possible D gene (6 bases). The CDR3: CASSYSWTELYYGGYTF. Written as DNA, the CDR3 is TGTGCCAGCAGTTACTCGTGGACAGAGCTCTACTATGGAGGCTACACCTTC.